This passage covers 26 T cell receptor beta chains from one sample sequenced in a study of blood T cell repertoires in COVID-19. Assay used: immunoSEQ multiplex PCR; TCRdb lists only in-frame clones, some missing. The table has around 190,000 clones, about nine tenths seen once. The sequencing sample was made of PBMCs or T cells enriched from blood (not recorded which). All receptors derive from a woman aged 18-35 years who had recovered from COVID-19.

The J gene is TRBJ1-6, the V gene TRBV28; D call uncertain. The germline V gene encodes CDR1 MDHEN and CDR2 SYDVKM. Trimming stripped 7 bases from V and 9 bases from J, with 7 bases between. The CDR3 has 11 residues. The CDR3 DNA sequence: TGTGCCAGCACCGGGGTTTCACCCCTCCACTTT. It specifies CASTGVSPLHF.

This clone was seen just once. The chain carries TRBV5-5 and TRBJ1-2; no reliable D call. The CDR3 consists of 14 residues. CDR1 is SGHKS, CDR2 YYEKEE, per germline (reference sequence). V was trimmed by 0 bases and J by 8 bases, leaving 14 bases between them. The CDR3 nucleotides are TGTGCCAGCAGCTTGGTGAACGGGTTCTACGGCTACACCTTC. It yields the protein CASSLVNGFYGYTF.

This clone was found once. The chain joins TRBV10-3 to TRBJ2-3; 7 bases are a match to TRBD1. Germline trimming cut 2 bases from V and 4 bases from J; bases unmatched to any gene: 15. The CDR3 runs 18 residues. CDR1 ENHRY and CDR2 SYGVKD come from the germline V gene. DNA for the CDR3: TGTGCCATCAGTGAGGGGACAGCGGACGCTGTTTCAGCAGATACGCAGTATTTT. Protein product: CAISEGTADAVSADTQYF.

The rearrangement uses TRBV19 and TRBJ1-5; the match to TRBD1 covers 8 bases. After removal of 4 bases from V and 4 bases from J, the junction contained 12 bases not matched to a gene. Per the germline V gene, CDR1 is LNHDA and CDR2 is SQIVND (reference sequence). The CDR3 length is 17 residues. CDR3 sequence: CASSTPRGHVPNQPQHF. CDR3 DNA: TGTGCCAGTAGTACCCCCAGGGGGCACGTACCGAATCAGCCCCAGCATTTT.

This clone was seen only a few times. The genes are TRBV5-1 and TRBJ1-2; no firm D call. Trimming removed 0 bases at V and 8 bases at J, with 17 bases between. Germline CDR1 is SGHRS and CDR2 is YFSETQ. The CDR3 sequence is 15 residues long. The CDR3 region has the DNA TGCGCCAGCAGCTTGGAGCCGGAGGCGGGAGGAGGCTACACCTTC. Protein: CASSLEPEAGGGYTF.

The chain joins TRBV28 to TRBJ1-1; D might be TRBD1 (6 bases). The V gene's germline CDR1 is MDHEN and CDR2 SYDVKM. With 4 bases removed from V and 4 bases from J, the gap between germline ends came to 13 bases. The CDR3 runs 14 residues. This CDR3 is CASSWGRGGTEAFF. In DNA, the CDR3 is TGTGCCAGCAGTTGGGGGAGAGGGGGCACTGAAGCTTTCTTT.

The V gene is TRBV4-3, the J gene TRBJ2-1, with TRBD2 as a possible D gene (5 bases). Germline V gives CDR1 LGHNA, CDR2 YSLEER. The CDR3 has 17 residues. Trimming stripped 1 base from V and 8 bases from J, with 21 bases between. The CDR3 spells CASSQGTGSGSFDEQFF. The CDR3 DNA is TGCGCCAGCAGCCAAGGTACGGGGTCGGGGTCCTTCGATGAGCAGTTCTTC.

The chain carries TRBV19 and TRBJ1-5, with a weak D call TRBD1 (5 bases). Per germline, CDR1 LNHDA and CDR2 SQIVND (reference sequence). The ends were cut back, 2 bases at V and 5 bases at J, with 13 bases in the middle. CDR3 length: 15 amino acids. DNA for the CDR3: TGTGCCAGTAGTATACGTTCAGGGCTGGATCAGCCCCAGCATTTT. This encodes CASSIRSGLDQPQHF.

This chain joins TRBV6-9 and TRBJ2-1; 12 nucleotides line up with TRBD2. The CDR3 has 19 amino acids. The ends lost 0 bases at V and 0 bases at J; junction bases unmatched: 6. Germline-derived CDR1 and CDR2 are MNHGY and SVAAGI. CDR3 DNA sequence: TGTGCCAGCAGTTATTCCAGGACTAGCGGGACGCGCTCCTACAATGAGCAGTTCTTC. This translates into CASSYSRTSGTRSYNEQFF.

DNA for the CDR3: TGTGCCAGCAGCCTAGGGAGCAGCTCCTACGAGCAGTACTTC. It translates to CASSLGSSSYEQYF. The genes are TRBV9 and TRBJ2-7, with D tentatively TRBD2 (5 bases). Trimming left V 4 bases short and J 0 bases short, with 11 bases between. Germline values: CDR1 SGDLS, CDR2 YYNGEE. This CDR3 comprises 14 residues.

The genes are TRBV2 and TRBJ2-1, with D unresolved. The CDR3 extends over 15 amino acids. Trimming left V 7 bases short and J 1 base short, with 14 bases between. CDR1 SNHLY and CDR2 FYNNEI come from the germline V gene. The chain's CDR3 is CASTESGRSYNEQFF. As DNA, the CDR3 is TGTGCCAGCACCGAAAGTGGTCGGTCCTACAATGAGCAGTTCTTC.

V and J are TRBV5-4 and TRBJ2-1; 8 nucleotides match TRBD2. Per germline, CDR1 SGHNT and CDR2 YYREEE (reference sequence). CDR3 length equals 15 residues. The V segment lost 0 bases and the J segment 10 bases; nucleotides outside the gene matches: 9. Written as DNA, the CDR3 is TGTGCCAGCAGCTTGGCCCTCCAGCGGGAGAAAGAGCAGTTCTTC. Translating it yields CASSLALQREKEQFF.

This rearrangement joins TRBV28 to TRBJ1-3, with 8 nucleotides matching TRBD1. V gave up 10 bases and J gave up 4 bases; unmatched junction bases: 12. The CDR3 runs to 15 residues. Germline V gene lookup returns CDR1 MDHEN and CDR2 SYDVKM. The chain's CDR3 is CATMMTGASGNTIYF. The CDR3 DNA follows: TGTGCCACCATGATGACAGGGGCATCCGGAAACACCATATATTTT. The variable domain in full, completed from reference TRBV28 and TRBJ1-3, reads DVKVTQSSRYLVKRTGEKVFLECVQDMDHENMFWYRQDPGLGLRLIYFSYDVKMKEKGDIPEGYSVSREKKERFSLILESASTNQTSMYLCATMMTGASGNTIYFGEGSWLTVV.

In DNA, the CDR3 is TGTGCCAGCACTAGAGAGGGGCAGGGGGCGGGCAATGAGCAGTTCTTC. Amino acids: CASTREGQGAGNEQFF. The chain recombines TRBV7-6 with TRBJ2-1; 8 bases map to TRBD1. The germline gives CDR1 SGHVS, CDR2 FNYEAQ. V shed 7 bases and J 6 bases; nucleotides not matched to a gene: 14. CDR3 size: 16 residues.

This chain uses TRBV18 with TRBJ1-6; D may be TRBD1 (6 bases). Trimming stripped 4 bases from V and 7 bases from J, with 11 bases between. This CDR3 is 14 amino acids long. Germline values: CDR1 KGHSH, CDR2 LQKENI. The CDR3 region is CASSRNQGNSPLHF. CDR3 coding DNA: TGTGCCAGCTCACGAAACCAGGGGAATTCACCCCTCCACTTT. Full variable domain (outside the CDR3, taken from reference TRBV18 and TRBJ1-6): NAGVMQNPRHLVRRRGQEARLRCSPMKGHSHVYWYRQLPEEGLKFMVYLQKENIIDESGMPKERFSAEFPKEGPSILRIQQVVRGDSAAYFCASSRNQGNSPLHFGNGTRLTVT.

This clone has only one observation. This chain joins TRBV11-2 and TRBJ1-1, with D uncertain. Trimming stripped 0 bases from V and 7 bases from J, with 6 bases between. The CDR3 extends over 12 amino acids. Germline V gene sequence: CDR1 SGHAT, CDR2 FQNNGV. The chain's CDR3 is CASSLDRLEAFF. DNA of the CDR3: TGTGCCAGCAGCTTAGACAGGCTTGAAGCTTTCTTT. The full variable domain, with the rest looked up from reference TRBV11-2 and TRBJ1-1, is EAGVAQSPRYKIIEKRQSVAFWCNPISGHATLYWYQQILGQGPKLLIQFQNNGVVDDSQLPKDRFSAERLKGVDSTLKIQPAKLEDSAVYLCASSLDRLEAFFGQGTRLTVV.

The table lists this clone with a count of one. The chain links TRBV19 to TRBJ2-3, with D possibly TRBD2 on 6 matching bases. Trimming shortened V by 4 bases and J by 1 base, and 6 bases separated the two germline ends. The germline CDR1 and CDR2 sequences are LNHDA and SQIVND (reference sequence). The CDR3 length is 13 residues. CDR3 residues: CASSSGGTDTQYF. CDR3 DNA sequence: TGTGCCAGTAGTAGCGGGGGCACAGATACGCAGTATTTT.

The chain recombines TRBV6-5 with TRBJ1-1; D is possibly TRBD1 (6 bases). The length of the CDR3 is 14 residues. Trimming stripped 8 bases from V and 6 bases from J, with 19 bases between. CDR1 and CDR2 from the germline V gene are MNHEY and SVGAGI. CDR3 in amino acids: CASHTGTRGPEAFF. The CDR3 DNA is TGTGCCAGCCATACCGGGACCAGGGGCCCTGAAGCTTTCTTT.

This chain uses TRBV10-3 with TRBJ2-1; 11 nucleotides line up with TRBD2. The CDR3 covers 16 residues. Trimming took 6 bases from V and 7 from J; bases not matched to a gene: 11. The germline gives CDR1 ENHRY, CDR2 SYGVKD. The CDR3 reads CAISSELAGAGNEQFF. CDR3 DNA: TGTGCCATCAGCTCCGAACTAGCGGGGGCCGGGAATGAGCAGTTCTTC.

This rearrangement joins TRBV5-1 to TRBJ1-1; D perhaps matches TRBD1 (6 bases). Germline V gives CDR1 SGHRS, CDR2 YFSETQ. There are 15 residues in the CDR3. V was clipped by 1 base and J by 1 base, with 11 bases between them. CDR3 coding DNA: TGCGCCAGCAGCTTGATGGCAGGGGAGAACACTGAAGCTTTCTTT. It encodes CASSLMAGENTEAFF.

J is TRBJ1-5 and V is TRBV28; 7 bases line up with TRBD1. Per the germline V gene, CDR1 is MDHEN and CDR2 is SYDVKM. The CDR3 contains 17 residues. The trim removed 5 bases at V and 0 bases at J, leaving 10 bases unmatched. The CDR3 DNA follows: TGTGCCAGCAGTCATAATGGGGGGACAGATAGCAATCAGCCCCAGCATTTT. Translating gives CASSHNGGTDSNQPQHF.

The rearrangement joins TRBV7-2 to TRBJ2-5; D may be TRBD1 (6 bases). Germline-derived CDR1 and CDR2 are SGHTA and FQGNSA. V was pared by 6 bases and J by 1 base, with 18 bases between. The CDR3 extends over 16 amino acids. The CDR3 coding sequence is TGTGCCAGCAGGCCAGGGGCTTCTATACCCCAAGAGACCCAGTACTTC. Translating it yields CASRPGASIPQETQYF.

The chain joins TRBV5-1 to TRBJ2-2; 7 bases line up with TRBD2. Germline-derived CDR1 and CDR2 are SGHRS and YFSETQ. This CDR3 region has 12 residues. The V and J ends lost 4 bases and 11 bases, in that order; junction bases with no gene match: 5. The CDR3 DNA reads TGCGCCAGCAGCCTCGGCGGGAGCGAGCTGTTTTTT. Its translation: CASSLGGSELFF.

The rearrangement joins TRBV9 to TRBJ2-5; TRBD2 matches 9 bases. The CDR3 has 18 residues. V lost 0 bases and J lost 5; bases outside the gene matches: 14. Germline CDR1 is SGDLS and CDR2 is YYNGEE. The CDR3 sequence is CASSVAEAGGPGEETQYF. CDR3 DNA: TGTGCCAGCAGCGTAGCTGAGGCGGGAGGGCCGGGAGAGGAGACCCAGTACTTC.

This clone has only one observation. The rearrangement joins TRBV10-3 to TRBJ2-1; a weak D match, TRBD2 (6 bases). Germline V lookup: CDR1 ENHRY, CDR2 SYGVKD. The CDR3 is made up of 15 amino acids. With 4 bases removed from V and 3 bases from J, the gap between germline ends came to 13 bases. CDR3 region: CAISGVGGLYNEQFF. CDR3 nucleotides: TGTGCCATCAGTGGGGTGGGAGGACTCTACAATGAGCAGTTCTTC.

This chain connects TRBV6-5 to TRBJ2-7; D is unclear. CDR3 size: 14 residues. The V end was cut by 0 bases, the J end by 2 bases, with 8 bases between. CDR1 is MNHEY and CDR2 is SVGAGI in the germline V gene. This CDR3 is CASSYSNGAYEQYF. In nucleotides, the CDR3 is TGTGCCAGCAGTTACTCAAACGGAGCCTACGAGCAGTACTTC.